This note documents a single T cell receptor (beta chain) sequence. The data were taken from a study of CD8 T cells in Susac syndrome. Background on the study: When their blood was taken, the Susac syndrome patients had either not yet had any therapy, were taking corticosteroids, or were taking intravenous immunoglobulin alone.

Random hexamers were used to reverse transcribe about 0.5 to 1 ug of RNA. The CDR3 of TCR beta was amplified by immunoSEQ multiplex PCR across 54 Vbeta and 13 Jbeta. Each CDR3 protein is one row after TCRdb ran MiXCR on the immunoSEQ multiplex PCR reads. Of around 230,000 distinct CDR3 sequences in the sample, almost 97% were seen once. This CDR3 is 12 amino acids long. V was pared by 6 bases and J by 3 bases, with 11 bases between. Looked up from germline, CDR1 is SQVTM and CDR2 is ANQGSEA. Sequencing of TCR beta covered CD8+ and CD4+ T cells obtained from blood. The CD8+ and CD4+ T cells were isolated magnetically using a negative isolation approach, whereas the TEMRA cells were enriched by FACS.

This clonotype originated in a human donor with Susac syndrome. The chain employs TRBV29-1 and TRBJ1-1; TRBD1 might be the D (6 bases). Specimen: CD4+ T cells from PBMCs. In DNA, the CDR3 is TGCAGCGTCGACAGGTCTGACACTGAAGCTTTCTTT. This translates into CSVDRSDTEAFF.